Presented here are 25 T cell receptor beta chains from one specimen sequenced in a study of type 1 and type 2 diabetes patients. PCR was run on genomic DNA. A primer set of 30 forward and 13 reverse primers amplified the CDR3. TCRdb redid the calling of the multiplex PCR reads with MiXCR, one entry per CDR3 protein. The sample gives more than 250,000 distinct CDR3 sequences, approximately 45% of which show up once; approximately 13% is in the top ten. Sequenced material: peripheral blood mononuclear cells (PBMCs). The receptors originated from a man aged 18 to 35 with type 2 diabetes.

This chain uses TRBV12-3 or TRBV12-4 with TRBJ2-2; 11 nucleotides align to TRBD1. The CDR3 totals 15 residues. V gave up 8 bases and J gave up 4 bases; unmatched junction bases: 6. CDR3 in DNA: TGTGCCAGCTTAAAGGGACAGGGGGTCACCGGGGAGCTGTTTTTT. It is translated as CASLKGQGVTGELFF.

The CDR3 sequence: CSVDTGSWSYEQYF. The CDR3 region has the DNA TGCAGCGTCGACACGGGATCCTGGTCCTACGAGCAGTACTTC. The genes are TRBV29-1 and TRBJ2-7, with D possibly TRBD2 on 5 matching bases. Germline-derived CDR1 and CDR2 are SQVTM and ANQGSEA. There are 14 residues in the CDR3. V shed 6 bases and J shed 1 base, with 16 bases lying between them.

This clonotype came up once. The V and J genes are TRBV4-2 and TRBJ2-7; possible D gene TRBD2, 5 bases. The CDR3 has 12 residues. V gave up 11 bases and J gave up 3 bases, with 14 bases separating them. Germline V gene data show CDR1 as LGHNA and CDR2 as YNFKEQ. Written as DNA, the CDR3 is TGTGCCTGGAGTGTAGAGGGCTACGAGCAGTACTTC. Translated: CAWSVEGYEQYF.

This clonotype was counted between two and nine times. CDR3 bases: TGTGCCAGCAGCACCGGGGTCTCGGCCTCCTACGAGCAGTACTTC. This codes for CASSTGVSASYEQYF. The chain couples TRBV7-3 to TRBJ2-7, with D possibly TRBD2 on 5 matching bases. The CDR3 length is 15 residues. Germline values: CDR1 SGHTA, CDR2 FQGTGA. V lost 5 bases to trimming and J lost 0 bases, with 14 bases between them. Based on the CDR3 plus reference TRBV7-3 and TRBJ2-7, the full variable domain is GAGVSQTPSNKVTEKGKYVELRCDPISGHTALYWYRQSLGQGPEFLIYFQGTGAADDSGLPNDRFFAVRPEGSVSTLKIQRTERGDSAVYLCASSTGVSASYEQYFGPGTRLTVT.

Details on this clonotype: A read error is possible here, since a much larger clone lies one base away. This CDR3 is CASSEAGQVQETQHF. DNA of the CDR3: TGTGCCAGCAGTGAAGCGGGTCAAGTACAAGAGACCCAGCACTTC. The J gene is TRBJ2-5, the V gene TRBV25-1, with D perhaps TRBD2 (5 bases). The CDR3 covers 15 residues. The V gene's germline CDR1 is MGHDK and CDR2 SYGVNS.

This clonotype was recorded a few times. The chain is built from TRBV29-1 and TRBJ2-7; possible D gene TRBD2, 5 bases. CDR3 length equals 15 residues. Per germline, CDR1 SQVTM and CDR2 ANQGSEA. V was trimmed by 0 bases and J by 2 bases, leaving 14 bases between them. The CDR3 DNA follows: TGCAGCGTTGAAGACGCCGGGGTGGAGACCTACGAGCAGTACTTC. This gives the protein CSVEDAGVETYEQYF.

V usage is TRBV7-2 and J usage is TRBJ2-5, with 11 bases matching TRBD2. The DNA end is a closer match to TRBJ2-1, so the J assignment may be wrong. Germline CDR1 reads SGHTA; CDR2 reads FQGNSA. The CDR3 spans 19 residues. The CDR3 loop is CASSPRAGIAGGPRNEQFF. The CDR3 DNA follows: TGTGCCAGCAGCCCGAGGGCCGGTATAGCGGGGGGGCCGAGGAATGAGCAGTTCTTC.

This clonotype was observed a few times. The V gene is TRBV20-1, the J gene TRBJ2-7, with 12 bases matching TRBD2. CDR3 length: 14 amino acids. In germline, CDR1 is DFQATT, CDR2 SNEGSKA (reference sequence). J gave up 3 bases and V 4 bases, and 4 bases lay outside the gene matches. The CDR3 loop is CSAKTSGRRYEQYF. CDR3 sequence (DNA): TGCAGTGCTAAGACTAGCGGGAGACGCTACGAGCAGTACTTC.

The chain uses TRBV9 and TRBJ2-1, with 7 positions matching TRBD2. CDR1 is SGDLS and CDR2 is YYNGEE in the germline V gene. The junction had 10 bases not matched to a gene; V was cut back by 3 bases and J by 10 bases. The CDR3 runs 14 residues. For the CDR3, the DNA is TGTGCCAGCAGCGGCCTAGCGGCGATCTACGAGCAGTTCTTC. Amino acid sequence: CASSGLAAIYEQFF.

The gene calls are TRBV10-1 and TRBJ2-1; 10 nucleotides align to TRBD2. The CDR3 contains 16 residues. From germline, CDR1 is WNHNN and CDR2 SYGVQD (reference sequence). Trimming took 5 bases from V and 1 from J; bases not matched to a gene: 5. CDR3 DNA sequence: TGCGCCAGCAGTCCAAGCGGGAGGGGGTCCTACAATGAGCAGTTCTTC. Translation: CASSPSGRGSYNEQFF.

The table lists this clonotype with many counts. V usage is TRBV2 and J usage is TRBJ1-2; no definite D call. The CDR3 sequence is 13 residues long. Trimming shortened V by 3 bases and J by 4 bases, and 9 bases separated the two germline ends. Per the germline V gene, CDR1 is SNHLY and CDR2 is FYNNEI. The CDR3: CASSDQAVYGYTF. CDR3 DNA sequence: TGTGCCAGCAGTGATCAGGCAGTCTATGGCTACACCTTC.

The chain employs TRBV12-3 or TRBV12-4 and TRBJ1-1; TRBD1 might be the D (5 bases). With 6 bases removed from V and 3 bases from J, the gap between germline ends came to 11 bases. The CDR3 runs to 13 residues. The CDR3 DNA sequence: TGTGCCAGCAGGGGGACTCTCCACACTGAAGCTTTCTTT. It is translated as CASRGTLHTEAFF.

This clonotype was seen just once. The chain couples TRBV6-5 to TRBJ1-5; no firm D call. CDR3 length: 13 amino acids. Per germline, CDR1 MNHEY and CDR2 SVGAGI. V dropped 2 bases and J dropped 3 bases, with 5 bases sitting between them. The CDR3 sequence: CASSYGINQPQHF. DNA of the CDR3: TGTGCCAGCAGTTACGGGATCAATCAGCCCCAGCATTTT.

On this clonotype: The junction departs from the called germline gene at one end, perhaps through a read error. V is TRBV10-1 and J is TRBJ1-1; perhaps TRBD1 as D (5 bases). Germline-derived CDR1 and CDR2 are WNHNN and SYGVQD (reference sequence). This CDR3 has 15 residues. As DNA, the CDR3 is TGCGCCACCAGTTGGAGGCAGATCCTTCTCGAGGGGGCTTTCTTT. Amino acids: CATSWRQILLEGAFF.

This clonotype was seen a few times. CDR3 sequence: CASRGAGFANEQFF. CDR3 DNA: TGTGCCAGCAGGGGGGCGGGGTTCGCCAATGAGCAGTTCTTC. The chain is built from TRBV2 and TRBJ2-1; either TRBD1 or TRBD2 may fit D (6 bases each). V lost 6 bases and J lost 6, with 15 bases in between. CDR1 SNHLY and CDR2 FYNNEI come from the germline V gene. The CDR3 has 14 residues.

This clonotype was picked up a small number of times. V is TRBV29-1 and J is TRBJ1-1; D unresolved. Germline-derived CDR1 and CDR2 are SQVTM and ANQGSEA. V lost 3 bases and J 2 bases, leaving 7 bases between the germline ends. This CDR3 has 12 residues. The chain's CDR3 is CSVEALNTEAFF. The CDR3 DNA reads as TGCAGCGTTGAGGCCTTAAACACTGAAGCTTTCTTT.

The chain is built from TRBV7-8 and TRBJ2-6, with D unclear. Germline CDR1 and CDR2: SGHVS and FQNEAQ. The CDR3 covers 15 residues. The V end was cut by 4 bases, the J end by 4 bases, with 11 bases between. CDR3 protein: CASSSSGGGANVLTF. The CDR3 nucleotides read TGTGCCAGCAGCTCCTCCGGCGGAGGGGCCAACGTCCTGACTTTC.

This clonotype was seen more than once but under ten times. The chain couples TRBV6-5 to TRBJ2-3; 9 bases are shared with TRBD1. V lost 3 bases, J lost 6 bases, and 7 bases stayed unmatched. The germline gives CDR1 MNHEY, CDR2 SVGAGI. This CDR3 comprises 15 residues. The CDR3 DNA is TGTGCCAGCAGTTATGTACAGGGGGCGCGGGATACGCAGTATTTT. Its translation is CASSYVQGARDTQYF.

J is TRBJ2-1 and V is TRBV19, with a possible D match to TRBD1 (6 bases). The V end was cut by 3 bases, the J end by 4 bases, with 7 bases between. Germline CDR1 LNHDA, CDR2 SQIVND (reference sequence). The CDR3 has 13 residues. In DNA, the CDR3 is TGTGCCAGTAGTATCGACAGGTACAATGAGCAGTTCTTC. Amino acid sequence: CASSIDRYNEQFF.

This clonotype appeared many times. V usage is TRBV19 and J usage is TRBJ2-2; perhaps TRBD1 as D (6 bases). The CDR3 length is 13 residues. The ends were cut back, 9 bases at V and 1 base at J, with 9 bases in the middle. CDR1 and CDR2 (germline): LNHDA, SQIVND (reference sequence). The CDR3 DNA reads TGTGCCAGCAGGACAGTGAACACCGGGGAGCTGTTTTTT. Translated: CASRTVNTGELFF.

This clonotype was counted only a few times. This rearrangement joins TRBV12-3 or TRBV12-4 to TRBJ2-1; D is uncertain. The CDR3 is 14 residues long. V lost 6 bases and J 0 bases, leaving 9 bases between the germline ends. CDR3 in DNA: TGTGCCAGCAGCTTGGTCCGCTCCTACAATGAGCAGTTCTTC. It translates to CASSLVRSYNEQFF.

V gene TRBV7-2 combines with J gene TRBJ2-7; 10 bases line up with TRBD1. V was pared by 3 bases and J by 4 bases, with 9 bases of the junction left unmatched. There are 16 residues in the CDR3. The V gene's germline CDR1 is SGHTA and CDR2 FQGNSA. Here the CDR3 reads CASSFAAGTGAYEQYF. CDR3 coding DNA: TGTGCCAGCAGCTTCGCCGCCGGGACAGGGGCGTACGAGCAGTACTTC.

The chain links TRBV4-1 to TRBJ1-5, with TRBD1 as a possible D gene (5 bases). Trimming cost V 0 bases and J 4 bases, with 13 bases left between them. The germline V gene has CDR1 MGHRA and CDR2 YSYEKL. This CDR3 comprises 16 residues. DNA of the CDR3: TGCGCCAGCAGCCAAGACTATCGACAGCTGAATCAGCCCCAGCATTTT. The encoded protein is CASSQDYRQLNQPQHF.

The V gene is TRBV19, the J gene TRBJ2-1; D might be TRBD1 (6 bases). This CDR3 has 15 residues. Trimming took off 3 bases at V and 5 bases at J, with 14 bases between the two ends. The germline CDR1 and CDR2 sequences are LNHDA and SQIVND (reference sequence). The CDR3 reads CASSIGQFLDNEQFF. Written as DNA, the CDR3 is TGTGCCAGTAGTATTGGACAGTTTTTAGACAATGAGCAGTTCTTC.

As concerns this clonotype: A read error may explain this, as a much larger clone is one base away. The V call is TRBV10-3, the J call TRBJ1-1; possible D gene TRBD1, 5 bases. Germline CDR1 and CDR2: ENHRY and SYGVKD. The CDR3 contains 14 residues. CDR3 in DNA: TGTGCCAGCAGTGAGAGAGGGGATGGGACTGAAGCTTTCTTT. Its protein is CASSERGDGTEAFF.